Below are 7 T cell receptor beta chains sequenced from a single sample in a study of blood T cell repertoires in COVID-19. Assay used: immunoSEQ multiplex PCR; TCRdb lists only in-frame clones, some missing. This table has some 250,000 clones, around 93% appearing once. Specimen: PBMCs or T cells enriched from blood (not recorded which). These receptors originate from a human donor in a cohort exposed to, infected with or recovered from COVID-19 (not recorded which). The donor label of this sample is uncertain.

This CDR3 reads CARGVRQPQHF. In nucleotides, the CDR3 is TGTGCCAGAGGGGTGCGGCAGCCCCAGCATTTT. The genes are TRBV21-1 and TRBJ1-5; no check of the table's D call, TRBD1, against the DNA was made. TRBV21-1 is a listed pseudogene. There are 11 residues in the CDR3.

This sequence joins TRBV4-1 and TRBJ1-1, with 7 bases fitting TRBD1. Germline V CDR1 and CDR2: MGHRA, YSYEKL. The length of the CDR3 is 13 residues. J gave up 5 bases and V 0 bases, and 0 bases lay outside the gene matches. The CDR3 bases are TGCGCCAGCAGCCAAGAACAGGGGACTGAAGCTTTCTTT. It translates to CASSQEQGTEAFF.

V usage is TRBV29-1 and J usage is TRBJ1-2; 10 positions match TRBD1. The CDR3 loop spans 13 amino acids. CDR1 SQVTM and CDR2 ANQGSEA come from the germline V gene. J gave up 3 bases and V 5 bases, and 3 bases lay outside the gene matches. This CDR3 reads CSVKGTGDYGYTF. In nucleotides, the CDR3 is TGCAGCGTTAAAGGGACAGGGGACTATGGCTACACCTTC.

The chain couples TRBV12-3 or TRBV12-4 to TRBJ1-1, with D possibly matching TRBD1 (5 bases). Trimming left V 1 base short and J 7 bases short, with 10 bases between. This CDR3 is 13 amino acids long. The CDR3 coding sequence is TGTGCCAGCAGTTTAGGACAGACATTTGAAGCTTTCTTT. Translation: CASSLGQTFEAFF.

The chain joins TRBV6-2 or TRBV6-3 to TRBJ1-2; 7 bases map to TRBD1. Per the germline V gene, CDR1 is MNHEY and CDR2 is SVGEGT. V shed 4 bases, J shed 4 bases, and the junction held 6 bases outside the gene matches. The CDR3 has 14 residues. As DNA, the CDR3 is TGTGCCAGCAGTTCGCCCGACAGGGTCTATGGCTACACCTTC. Translating it yields CASSSPDRVYGYTF.

The rearrangement uses TRBV29-1 and TRBJ1-1; D ambiguous. Per the germline V gene, CDR1 is SQVTM and CDR2 is ANQGSEA. The CDR3 is 13 amino acids. V was trimmed by 6 bases and J by 1 base, leaving 12 bases between them. The CDR3 DNA follows: TGCAGCGTGAGGTCGGATCCGAACACTGAAGCTTTCTTT. Encoded protein: CSVRSDPNTEAFF.

This clone was observed a few times. V usage is TRBV3-1 (or the pseudogene TRBV3-2) and J usage is TRBJ1-1; D remains unclear. V was trimmed by 1 base and J by 4 bases, leaving 10 bases between them. This CDR3 region has 14 residues. The germline CDR1 and CDR2 sequences are LGHDT and YNNKEL (reference sequence). DNA for the CDR3: TGTGCCAGCAGCCAAGCCGGAGGCGCCACTGAAGCTTTCTTT. Translated: CASSQAGGATEAFF.